These 12 T cell receptor beta chains were sequenced from one sample in a study of shared clonotypes between healthy human individuals. Sequencing was performed with immunoSEQ multiplex PCR; in TCRdb, only in-frame clones are kept and a portion is missing. The sample carries around 1.4 million clones, 98% recorded once. Material for sequencing was naive CD4+ T cells sorted from blood. Subset defined: CD45RA+ positively selected. The receptors were gathered from a man aged 30 to 39 in good health.

The rearrangement uses TRBV11-2 and TRBJ2-1; D perhaps matches TRBD2 (5 bases). Germline CDR1 SGHAT, CDR2 FQNNGV. V was trimmed by 7 bases and J by 0 bases, leaving 19 bases between them. This CDR3 is built from 17 residues. For the CDR3, the DNA is TGTGCCAGCACCCCTTTGGGAAGCGGACTCTCCTACAATGAGCAGTTCTTC. Protein sequence: CASTPLGSGLSYNEQFF. Complete variable domain (other parts from reference TRBV11-2 and TRBJ2-1): EAGVAQSPRYKIIEKRQSVAFWCNPISGHATLYWYQQILGQGPKLLIQFQNNGVVDDSQLPKDRFSAERLKGVDSTLKIQPAKLEDSAVYLCASTPLGSGLSYNEQFFGPGTRLTVL.

In the case of this clone: One end of the junction does not line up with germline, which may come from a read error. The rearrangement uses TRBV4-1 and TRBJ2-5; D call uncertain. Looked up from germline, CDR1 is MGHRA and CDR2 is YSYEKL. The CDR3 totals 12 residues. In DNA, the CDR3 is TGCGCCAGCAGCCAAGTTCCCCAGATCCGACACTTC. Its protein is CASSQVPQIRHF.

The rearrangement uses TRBV4-1 and TRBJ2-5; 11 positions agree with TRBD2. The CDR3 is 18 amino acids. J was trimmed by 5 bases and V by 0 bases; bases with no gene match: 11. The germline V gene has CDR1 MGHRA and CDR2 YSYEKL. This chain's CDR3 is CASSQDPAEASGRETQYF. The CDR3, as DNA: TGCGCCAGCAGCCAAGATCCAGCGGAGGCTAGCGGGAGGGAGACCCAGTACTTC.

As to this clone: The identical CDR3 is also encoded by other nucleotide sequences in the sample. V is TRBV7-2 and J is TRBJ2-7, with D unresolved. V shed 4 bases and J shed 0 bases, with 4 bases lying between them. CDR1 is SGHTA and CDR2 is FQGNSA in the germline V gene. This CDR3 is 12 amino acids long. CDR3 in DNA: TGTGCCAGCAGCTCTAGCTCCTACGAGCAGTACTTC. Protein product: CASSSSSYEQYF.

This chain connects TRBV12-2 to TRBJ2-7; TRBD2 is taken as the D call from the table, unchecked against the DNA. TRBV12-2 is recorded as a pseudogene. The CDR3 contains 15 residues. CDR3 sequence: CASRLGRVPDYEQYF. The CDR3 DNA reads as TGTGCAAGTCGCTTGGGTCGGGTACCGGACTACGAGCAGTACTTC.

The CDR3 DNA reads as TGTGCCAGCAGCTGGCAGGTTCTCTACAATGAGCAGTTCTTC. Translating gives CASSWQVLYNEQFF. The chain carries TRBV7-9 and TRBJ2-1; no definite D call. This CDR3 spans 14 amino acids. Germline V lookup: CDR1 SEHNR, CDR2 FQNEAQ (reference sequence). The ends were cut back, 4 bases at V and 3 bases at J, with 10 bases in the middle.

The V gene is TRBV7-9, the J gene TRBJ2-1, with D tentatively TRBD1 (6 bases). Germline CDR1 reads SEHNR; CDR2 reads FQNEAQ (reference sequence). V lost 8 bases to trimming and J lost 4 bases, with 18 bases between them. There are 15 residues in the CDR3. In DNA form, the CDR3 reads TGTGCCAGCGTCCCCCCGGGACAACCTTACAATGAGCAGTTCTTC. Translating it yields CASVPPGQPYNEQFF.

For this clone: This sample includes further DNA sequences coding for the same CDR3. The rearrangement links TRBV5-1 to TRBJ2-7, with 7 nucleotides matching TRBD1. Trimming removed 3 bases from V and 3 bases from J; junction bases left unmatched: 3. The CDR3 extends over 13 amino acids. The germline V gene has CDR1 SGHRS and CDR2 YFSETQ. CDR3 region: CASSSGQLYEQYF. The CDR3, as DNA: TGCGCCAGCAGCTCGGGACAGCTCTACGAGCAGTACTTC.

This chain joins TRBV7-2 and TRBJ2-7, with a weak D call TRBD2 (5 bases). Per germline, CDR1 SGHTA and CDR2 FQGNSA. Trimming pared 1 base from V and 2 bases from J, leaving 12 bases between. The CDR3 sequence is 15 residues long. The CDR3 bases are TGTGCCAGCAGCTTAGACCCTAGCATCCCCTACGAGCAGTACTTC. Translating it yields CASSLDPSIPYEQYF.

In regard to this clone: Other nucleotide sequences in the sample specify the same CDR3. The chain employs TRBV5-4 and TRBJ2-5, with D uncertain. This CDR3 is built from 11 residues. The ends were cut back, 4 bases at V and 1 base at J, with 2 bases in the middle. CDR1 and CDR2 (germline): SGHNT, YYREEE (reference sequence). This chain's CDR3 is CASSLQETQYF. As DNA, the CDR3 is TGTGCCAGCAGCCTCCAAGAGACCCAGTACTTC.

This rearrangement joins TRBV7-9 to TRBJ2-6, with no clear D. There are 17 residues in the CDR3. Germline values: CDR1 SEHNR, CDR2 FQNEAQ (reference sequence). V lost 5 bases and J lost 2, with 16 bases in between. The CDR3 region has the DNA TGTGCCAGCAGCCTCCCCCTCCAGGTGCCTGGGGCCAACGTCCTGACTTTC. Its translation: CASSLPLQVPGANVLTF.

This sequence joins TRBV15 and TRBJ2-7, with D possibly matching TRBD1 (6 bases). Germline CDR1 is LNHNV and CDR2 is YYDKDF (reference sequence). The CDR3 runs 13 residues. V lost 11 bases and J lost 0, with 14 bases in between. The CDR3 is CASARTVSYEQYF. CDR3 DNA sequence: TGTGCCTCCGCGAGGACAGTCTCCTACGAGCAGTACTTC.